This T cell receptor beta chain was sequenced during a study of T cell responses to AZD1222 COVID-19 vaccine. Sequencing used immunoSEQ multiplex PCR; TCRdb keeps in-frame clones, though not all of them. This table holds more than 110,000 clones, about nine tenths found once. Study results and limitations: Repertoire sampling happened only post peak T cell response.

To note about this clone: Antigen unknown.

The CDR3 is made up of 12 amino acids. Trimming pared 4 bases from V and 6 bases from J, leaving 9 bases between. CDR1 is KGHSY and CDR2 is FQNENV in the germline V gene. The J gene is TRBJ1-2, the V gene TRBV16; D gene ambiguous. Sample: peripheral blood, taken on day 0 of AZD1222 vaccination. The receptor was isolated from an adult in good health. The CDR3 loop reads CASSPLPDGYTF. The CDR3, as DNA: TGTGCCAGCAGCCCACTCCCCGATGGCTACACCTTC.